These T cell receptor beta chains were read from a single sample in a study of cytomegalovirus exposure and HLA in healthy donors. Method: immunoSEQ multiplex PCR; TCRdb's copy keeps in-frame clones and lacks some. The table records approximately 40,000 clones, approximately 86% of them present only once. The specimen sequenced was PBMCs. Every receptor here comes from a woman aged 18-29 years in good health and CMV-seropositive. CDR3s include the opening cysteine and the closing phenylalanine or tryptophan. A D gene is named only where the DNA matches it firmly. Some rows mark clone size as missing; the rest say once, few, many or name a class of expanded clone.

TRBJ2-3 TRBV5-1 NA TRBD2 CASSHSGARTDTQYF TGCGCCAGCAGCCACAGCGGGGCACGCACAGATACGCAGTATTTT
TRBJ2-1 TRBV5-8 NA NA CASSFLAPSSYNEQFF TGTGCCAGCAGCTTTCTAGCGCCTAGCTCCTACAATGAGCAGTTCTTC
TRBJ2-3 TRBV7-3 few TRBD2 CASSDGTSGHPSTDTQYF TGTGCCAGCAGCGACGGGACTAGCGGGCACCCTAGCACAGATACGCAGTATTTT
TRBJ2-3 TRBV6-5 NA NA CASSYRQVSTDTQYF TGTGCCAGCAGTTACCGACAGGTTAGCACAGATACGCAGTATTTT
TRBJ1-2 TRBV7-9 NA NA CASSSDSSEHGYTF TGTGCCAGCAGCTCGGACAGCTCAGAACATGGCTACACCTTC
TRBJ2-6 TRBV5-8 few TRBD1 CASSRGQGEPGANVLTF TGTGCCAGCAGCCGCGGGCAGGGGGAACCTGGGGCCAACGTCCTGACTTTC
TRBJ2-3 TRBV28 NA NA CASSLIDRRGTDTQYF TGTGCCAGCAGTCTCATCGACAGGCGAGGCACAGATACGCAGTATTTT
TRBJ2-7 TRBV29-1 NA NA CSVADSTYEQYF TGCAGCGTCGCGGACAGCACCTACGAGCAGTACTTC
TRBJ1-4 TRBV2 NA NA CASSPVGKLFF TGTGCCAGCAGTCCAGTTGGAAAACTGTTTTTT
TRBJ1-3 TRBV6-6 few TRBD1 CATKGTGRGNTIYF TGTGCCACCAAAGGGACAGGGAGAGGAAACACCATATATTTT
TRBJ1-4 TRBV2 NA TRBD1 CASRRDRVLTTNEKLFF TGTGCCAGCAGGAGAGACAGGGTTTTGACAACTAATGAAAAACTGTTTTTT
TRBJ1-1 TRBV7-8 NA NA CASSFLPASNTEAFF TGTGCCAGCAGCTTCCTCCCAGCGTCTAACACTGAAGCTTTCTTT
TRBJ2-2 TRBV6-5 NA NA CASSYGTRELFF TGTGCCAGCAGTTACGGGACACGGGAGCTGTTTTTT
TRBJ2-7 TRBV19 NA TRBD1 CASSIGTGGGYEQYF TGTGCCAGTAGTATAGGGACAGGGGGCGGCTACGAGCAGTACTTC
TRBJ1-1 TRBV7-9 NA TRBD1 CASSFPTGMNTEAFF TGTGCCAGCAGCTTCCCGACAGGGATGAACACTGAAGCTTTCTTT
TRBJ2-2 TRBV29-1 NA TRBD1 CSAKQGPNTGELFF TGCAGCGCTAAACAGGGGCCGAACACCGGGGAGCTGTTTTTT
TRBJ2-2 TRBV5-1 NA NA CASSSRLGDTGELFF TGCGCCAGCAGCTCCAGACTAGGGGACACCGGGGAGCTGTTTTTT
TRBJ2-7 TRBV28 NA NA CASSLVGSSSYEQYF TGTGCCAGCAGTTTAGTGGGCAGTAGCTCCTACGAGCAGTACTTC
TRBJ2-7 TRBV28 NA TRBD2 CASSVWPRDYHYEQYF TGTGCCAGCAGTGTATGGCCTCGGGACTATCACTACGAGCAGTACTTC
TRBJ1-3 TRBV6-5 NA TRBD1 CASKDRGAGNTIYF TGTGCCAGCAAAGACAGGGGTGCTGGAAACACCATATATTTT
TRBJ1-5 TRBV19 NA NA CASSMFAGNQPQHF TGTGCCAGTAGTATGTTTGCAGGCAATCAGCCCCAGCATTTT
TRBJ1-5 TRBV28 NA TRBD1 CASRTQGASHQPQHF TGTGCCAGCAGGACACAGGGGGCCAGCCATCAGCCCCAGCATTTT
TRBJ1-6 TRBV7-2 once NA CASSLAPGQGSPLHF TGTGCCAGCAGCTTAGCCCCAGGGCAGGGGTCACCCCTCCACTTT
TRBJ2-1 TRBV5-4 once TRBD2 CASTSRGGTEQFF TGTGCCAGCACCAGCCGCGGGGGTACGGAGCAGTTCTTC
TRBJ1-2 TRBV6-1 NA NA CASSEARVRGYTF TGTGCCAGCAGTGAAGCCCGGGTTAGGGGCTACACCTTC
TRBJ2-4 TRBV9 NA NA CASSASGGTSNIQYF TGCGCCAGCAGCGCTAGTGGGGGGACCTCAAACATTCAGTACTTC
TRBJ2-3 TRBV6-1 few NA CASSEASGTDTQYF TGTGCCAGCAGTGAAGCTAGCGGCACAGATACGCAGTATTTT
TRBJ1-6 TRBV18 large NA CASSPPEFNSPLHF TGTGCCAGCTCACCACCGGAGTTTAATTCACCCCTCCACTTT
TRBJ2-3 TRBV6-6 once NA CASSYVYDTQYF TGTGCCAGCAGTTACGTCTATGATACGCAGTATTTT
TRBJ2-1 TRBV4-3 NA TRBD2 CASSQDGFGTGLAGNNEQFF TGCGCCAGCAGCCAAGATGGGTTTGGTACCGGGTTAGCGGGCAACAATGAGCAGTTCTTC
TRBJ2-7 TRBV5-6 few NA CASSFSGEQYF TGTGCCAGCAGCTTTTCAGGCGAGCAGTACTTC
TRBJ1-4 TRBV19 few NA CATGPGQYNEKLFF TGTGCCACGGGACCGGGACAATACAATGAAAAACTGTTTTTT
TRBJ2-3 TRBV28 NA TRBD1 CASSPGTVSTDTQYF TGTGCCAGCAGTCCTGGGACAGTTTCCACAGATACGCAGTATTTT
TRBJ2-5 TRBV7-2 NA NA CASSPPGAGTQYF TGTGCCAGCAGCCCCCCAGGGGCGGGGACCCAGTACTTC
TRBJ2-1 TRBV5-4 few NA CASSLGRETYNEQFF TGTGCCAGCAGCTTGGGGCGGGAAACTTACAATGAGCAGTTCTTC
TRBJ1-1 TRBV6-1 NA NA CASSVAVNTEAFF TGTGCCAGCAGTGTGGCAGTGAACACTGAAGCTTTCTTT
TRBJ2-7 TRBV11-2 NA TRBD1 CASSIGQGLAYEQYF TGTGCCAGCAGCATTGGACAGGGTTTAGCCTACGAGCAGTACTTC
TRBJ1-6 TRBV7-6 NA TRBD1 CASSPGQGNNSPLHF TGTGCCAGCAGCCCGGGACAGGGTAATAATTCACCCCTCCACTTT
TRBJ2-7 TRBV13 NA TRBD2 CASSLGGGARSYEQYF TGTGCCAGCAGCTTAGGCGGGGGGGCGCGTTCCTACGAGCAGTACTTC